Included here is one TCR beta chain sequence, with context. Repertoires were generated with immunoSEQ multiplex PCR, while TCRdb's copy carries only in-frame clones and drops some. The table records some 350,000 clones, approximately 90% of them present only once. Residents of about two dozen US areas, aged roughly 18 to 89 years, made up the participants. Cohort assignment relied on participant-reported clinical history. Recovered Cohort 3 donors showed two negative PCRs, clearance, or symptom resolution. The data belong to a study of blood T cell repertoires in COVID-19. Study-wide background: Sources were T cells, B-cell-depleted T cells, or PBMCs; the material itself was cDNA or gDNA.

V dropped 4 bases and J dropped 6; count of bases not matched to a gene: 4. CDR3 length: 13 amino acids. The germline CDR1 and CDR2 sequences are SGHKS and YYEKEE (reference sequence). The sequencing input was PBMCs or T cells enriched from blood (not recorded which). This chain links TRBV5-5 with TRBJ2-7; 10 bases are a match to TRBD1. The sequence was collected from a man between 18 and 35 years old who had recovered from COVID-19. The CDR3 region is CASSPGDRGEQYF. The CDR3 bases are TGTGCCAGCAGCCCCGGGGACAGGGGCGAGCAGTACTTC. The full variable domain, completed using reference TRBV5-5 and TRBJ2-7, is DAGVTQSPTHLIKTRGQQVTLRCSPISGHKSVSWYQQVLGQGPQFIFQYYEKEERGRGNFPDRFSARQFPNYSSELNVNALLLGDSALYLCASSPGDRGEQYFGPGTRLTVT.